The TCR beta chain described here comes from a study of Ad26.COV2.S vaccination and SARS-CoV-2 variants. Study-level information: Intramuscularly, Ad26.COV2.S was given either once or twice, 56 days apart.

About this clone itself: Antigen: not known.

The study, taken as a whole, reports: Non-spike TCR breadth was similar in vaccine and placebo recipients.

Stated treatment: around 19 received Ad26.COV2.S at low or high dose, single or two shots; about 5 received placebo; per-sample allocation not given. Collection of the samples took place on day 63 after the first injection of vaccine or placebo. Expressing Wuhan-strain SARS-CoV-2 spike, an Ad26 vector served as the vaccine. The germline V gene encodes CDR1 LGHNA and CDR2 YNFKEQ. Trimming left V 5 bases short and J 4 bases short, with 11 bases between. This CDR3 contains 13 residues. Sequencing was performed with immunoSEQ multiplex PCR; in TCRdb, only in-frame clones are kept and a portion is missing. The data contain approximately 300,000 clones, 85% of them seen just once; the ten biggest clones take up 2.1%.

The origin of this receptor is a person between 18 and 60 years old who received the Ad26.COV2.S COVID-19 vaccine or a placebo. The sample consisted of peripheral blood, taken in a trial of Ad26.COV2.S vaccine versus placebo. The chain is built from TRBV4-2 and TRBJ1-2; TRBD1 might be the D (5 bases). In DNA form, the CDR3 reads TGTGCCAGCAGCTTGACAGAACTCTATGGCTACACCTTC. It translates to CASSLTELYGYTF.